This T cell receptor beta chain was retrieved from a study of blood T cell repertoires in COVID-19. On the study more broadly: COVID-19 samples from acute and convalescent phases originated in the United States, Italy and Spain. Sample material is recorded as cDNA or gDNA derived from T cells, B-cell-depleted T cells, or PBMCs.

This CDR3 comprises 17 residues. V lost 6 bases to trimming and J lost 3 bases; unmatched junction nucleotides: 14. Germline CDR1 MGHRA, CDR2 YSYEKL. Original data processing: Researchers report that nucleated cell counts were estimated from reference gene primer amplification. Assay: immunoSEQ multiplex PCR; the TCRdb copy retains only in-frame clones and omits some. V, J and clone size derive from that table, while D and trimming were established from the DNA sequence. The sample yields 250,000 or so clones, 84% seen once. The TCR sequence derives from a man aged 45 to 65 with acute or convalescent COVID-19. Input material: peripheral blood. The chain has TRBV4-1 and TRBJ2-5, with TRBD2 matching over 9 bases. The CDR3, as DNA: TGCGCCAGCAGTCCAAGAGTAAGGACTAGCGCTGAAGAGACCCAGTACTTC. Protein product: CASSPRVRTSAEETQYF.